This is a list of T cell receptor beta chains from one sample in a study of blood T cell repertoires in COVID-19. TCRdb's table, derived via immunoSEQ multiplex PCR, lists solely in-frame clones and lacks some. The sample includes about 140,000 clones, around four fifths of them seen just once. Sequenced input: peripheral blood. The receptors originated from a human donor in a cohort sampled during active COVID-19. The CDR3 runs from the conserved cysteine through the conserved F or W. D genes are given only for firm matches. Rows give clone size only sometimes, using once, few, many, or a class for an expanded clone.

clone_size d_call j_call v_call cdr3_nt cdr3_aa
NA NA TRBJ1-2 TRBV6-6 TGTGCCAGCAGTGAGAATAACTATGGCTACACCTTC CASSENNYGYTF
few TRBD1 TRBJ2-2 TRBV29-1 TGCAGCGTTCGGACAGGGATGGACACCGGGGAGCTGTTTTTT CSVRTGMDTGELFF
NA NA TRBJ2-1 TRBV7-3 TGTGCCAGCAGCTCACAAGCAGCAGGCGAGCAGTTCTTC CASSSQAAGEQFF
few NA TRBJ1-2 TRBV2 TGTGCCAGCACTCTCCGGGACTATGGCTACACCTTC CASTLRDYGYTF
NA TRBD2 TRBJ2-5 TRBV5-1 TGCGCCAGCAGGAGGGAGGGTGGGACCCAGTACTTC CASRREGGTQYF
NA NA TRBJ2-7 TRBV19 TGTGCCAGTAGTCCGACCCGACAGCGACTTGAGGAGCAGTACTTC CASSPTRQRLEEQYF
once NA TRBJ2-7 TRBV2 TGTGCCAGCCTCCGGGACTCCTACGAGCAGTACTTC CASLRDSYEQYF
NA TRBD1 TRBJ1-5 TRBV3-1/TRBV3-2 TGTGCCAGCAGCCAAGAAGGACAGGGTGGGCATCAGCCCCAGCATTTT CASSQEGQGGHQPQHF
NA TRBD2 TRBJ2-2 TRBV2 TGTGCCAGCGCCGGGACTAGCGGGAGTATTTGGGGAGAGCTGTTTTTT CASAGTSGSIWGELFF
NA TRBD2 TRBJ2-3 TRBV13 TGTGCCACCCGGGTTCGCGGGAGTGGAGATACGCAGTATTTT CATRVRGSGDTQYF